This T cell receptor beta chain appears in the sequencing data of a study of blood T cell repertoires in COVID-19. At the level of the study: Nucleic acid was either cDNA or gDNA, and it came from T cells, B-cell-depleted T cells, or PBMCs.

The trim removed 2 bases at V and 4 bases at J, leaving 4 bases unmatched. Germline CDR1 is GTSNPN and CDR2 is SVGIG (reference sequence). The CDR3 is 13 amino acids. Sequencing was performed with immunoSEQ multiplex PCR; in TCRdb, only in-frame clones are kept and a portion is missing. The top ten clones hold approximately 2.4% of a sample with around 400,000 clones, approximately 87% of them seen once. This TCR derives from a woman aged 60-75 years with COVID-19, enrolled during active disease. What was sequenced was peripheral blood. V gene TRBV30 combines with J gene TRBJ1-1; 7 bases are a match to TRBD1. The CDR3 nucleotides read TGTGCCTGGAGTCCAGACAGGGCCACTGAAGCTTTCTTT. This sequence encodes CAWSPDRATEAFF.